This T cell receptor beta chain comes out of a study of cytomegalovirus exposure and HLA in healthy donors. Use of 60 Vbeta and 13 Jbeta primers characterized the PCR. As originally analysed: Tens of millions of unique TCR beta chains, about 11 million of them shared, were counted by a later analysis. Profiled with immunoSEQ multiplex PCR; TCRdb holds only in-frame clones, not every one. The V and J calls and clone size are taken from that table; D and trimming were inferred from the DNA. Of some 190,000 clones detected, around 80% appear once; the ten largest clones hold approximately 2.1%. The sequence was collected from a young woman in good health and CMV-seronegative. The sequenced material came from PBMCs.

The CDR3 DNA is TGTGCTAGTGGTTTGCAACGAAAAACTGGTGAAGCTTTCTTT. Translation: CASGLQRKTGEAFF. The chain uses TRBV12-5 and TRBJ1-1; no firm D call. CDR3 length: 14 residues. Germline V CDR1 and CDR2: LGHNT, FRNRAP. V shed 2 bases and J shed 7 bases, with 14 bases lying between them.